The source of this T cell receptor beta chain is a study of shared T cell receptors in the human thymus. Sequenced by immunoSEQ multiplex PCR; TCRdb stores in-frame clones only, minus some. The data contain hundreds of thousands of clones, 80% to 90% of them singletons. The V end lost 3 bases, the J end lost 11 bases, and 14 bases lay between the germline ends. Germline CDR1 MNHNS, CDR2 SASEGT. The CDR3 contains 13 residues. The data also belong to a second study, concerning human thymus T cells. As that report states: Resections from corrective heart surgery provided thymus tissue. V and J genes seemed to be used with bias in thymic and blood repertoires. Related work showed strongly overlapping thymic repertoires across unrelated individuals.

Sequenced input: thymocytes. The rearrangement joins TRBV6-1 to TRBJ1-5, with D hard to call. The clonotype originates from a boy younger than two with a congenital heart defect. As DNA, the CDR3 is TGTGCCAGCAGTGACGGGATTTGGGGTTCCCAGCATTTT. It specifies CASSDGIWGSQHF.